The 8 T cell receptor beta chains below were found in one sample sequenced in a study of cytomegalovirus exposure and HLA in healthy donors. Use of 60 Vbeta and 13 Jbeta primers characterized the PCR. Method: immunoSEQ multiplex PCR; TCRdb's copy keeps in-frame clones and lacks some. The sample lists 80,000 to 95,000 clones, around 81% seen once, with approximately 1.9% in the top ten. Sequenced material: PBMCs. The receptors come from a woman aged 30 to 39 in good health and CMV-seronegative.

This clone appeared once. The V and J genes are TRBV28 and TRBJ2-1; TRBD1 is a possible D gene (6 bases). The CDR3 sequence is 15 residues long. In germline, CDR1 is MDHEN, CDR2 SYDVKM. The V end was cut by 3 bases, the J end by 0 bases, with 9 bases between. The CDR3 DNA reads TGTGCCAGCAGTTTTGGGACACACTCCTACAATGAGCAGTTCTTC. Residues: CASSFGTHSYNEQFF. Looking up the rest from reference TRBV28 and TRBJ2-1 gives the full variable domain: DVKVTQSSRYLVKRTGEKVFLECVQDMDHENMFWYRQDPGLGLRLIYFSYDVKMKEKGDIPEGYSVSREKKERFSLILESASTNQTSMYLCASSFGTHSYNEQFFGPGTRLTVL.

CDR3 loop: CSVDRQGTDTQYF. The CDR3 DNA follows: TGCAGCGTTGACCGACAGGGTACAGATACGCAGTATTTT. This sequence joins TRBV29-1 and TRBJ2-3, with TRBD1 matching 7 bases. Germline values: CDR1 SQVTM, CDR2 ANQGSEA. This CDR3 contains 13 residues. J gave up 3 bases and V 3 bases, and 3 bases lay outside the gene matches.

This clone was seen just once. V usage is TRBV11-2 and J usage is TRBJ1-6; D is ambiguous. V lost 3 bases and J lost 0, with 12 bases in between. CDR3 size: 17 residues. Germline CDR1 SGHAT, CDR2 FQNNGV. CDR3 region: CASSFLSGSSYNSPLHF. CDR3 in DNA: TGTGCCAGCAGCTTTTTGTCGGGGAGCTCCTATAATTCACCCCTCCACTTT.

This clone was seen a handful of times. The rearrangement joins TRBV18 to TRBJ1-2; the D gene is possibly TRBD1 (5 bases). Germline V gene sequence: CDR1 KGHSH, CDR2 LQKENI. CDR3 length: 13 amino acids. V was cut by 6 bases and J by 8 bases, with 16 bases left in between. The CDR3 loop is CASSADTSLGYTF. The CDR3 DNA reads TGTGCCAGCTCCGCGGACACTTCTTTGGGCTACACCTTC.

The chain uses TRBV10-3 and TRBJ2-7, with 15 positions matching TRBD2. With V trimmed by 6 bases and J by 3 bases, 3 bases remained unmatched. Germline CDR1 reads ENHRY; CDR2 reads SYGVKD. The CDR3 contains 15 residues. This CDR3 reads CAIRGLAGGRYEQYF. CDR3 DNA sequence: TGTGCCATCAGAGGACTAGCGGGAGGGCGCTACGAGCAGTACTTC.

V and J are TRBV4-2 and TRBJ2-5; D is possibly TRBD1 (6 bases). The DNA end is a closer match to TRBJ2-7, so the J assignment may be wrong. The CDR3 runs to 14 residues. The germline V gene encodes CDR1 LGHNA and CDR2 YNFKEQ. The CDR3 DNA reads TGTGCCAGCAGCCAAGGGGACACCTACTACGAGCAGTACTTC. Translation: CASSQGDTYYEQYF.

The genes are TRBV7-9 and TRBJ2-5, with 12 bases lining up with TRBD2. The CDR3 extends over 16 amino acids. In germline, CDR1 is SEHNR, CDR2 FQNEAQ (reference sequence). Germline trimming cut 5 bases from V and 5 bases from J; bases unmatched to any gene: 9. The CDR3 DNA sequence: TGTGCCAGCAGCCCTCGGACTAGCGGGACCTTGGAGACCCAGTACTTC. This codes for CASSPRTSGTLETQYF.

The rearrangement joins TRBV9 to TRBJ2-5; D is unclear. Trimming cost V 5 bases and J 4 bases, with 9 bases left between them. The CDR3 is 12 amino acids. Per germline, CDR1 SGDLS and CDR2 YYNGEE. The CDR3 DNA is TGTGCCAGCAGTCGGGTGGGAGAGACCCAGTACTTC. Protein: CASSRVGETQYF.